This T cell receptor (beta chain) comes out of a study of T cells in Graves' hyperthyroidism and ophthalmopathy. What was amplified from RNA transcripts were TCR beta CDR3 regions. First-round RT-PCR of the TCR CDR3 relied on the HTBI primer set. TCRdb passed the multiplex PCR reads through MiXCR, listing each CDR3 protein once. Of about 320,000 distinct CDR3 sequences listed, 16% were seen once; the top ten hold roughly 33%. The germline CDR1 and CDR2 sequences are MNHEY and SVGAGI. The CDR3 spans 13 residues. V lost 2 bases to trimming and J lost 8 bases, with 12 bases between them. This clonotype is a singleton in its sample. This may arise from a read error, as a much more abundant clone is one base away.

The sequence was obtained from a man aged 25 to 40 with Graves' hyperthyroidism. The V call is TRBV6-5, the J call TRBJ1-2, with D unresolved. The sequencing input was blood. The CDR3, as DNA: TGTGCCAGCAGTTACGCCGGGAGGGAGGGCTACACCTTC. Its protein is CASSYAGREGYTF.